One and the same sample provided the 24 T cell receptor beta chains below, sequenced in a study of identical twins. From the 5' RACE reads, TCRdb called clonotypes with MiXCR, one entry per CDR3 protein. The sample lists approximately 500,000 distinct CDR3 sequences, 20% to 25% seen once, with 2.9% in the top ten. The data were also submitted as part of a second study, on T cells expressing NK-cell markers.

Material for sequencing was CD4+ T cells sorted from blood. The receptors stem from a young woman in good health.

This chain connects TRBV14 to TRBJ2-1, with 8 bases aligning to TRBD2. The V segment lost 5 bases and the J segment 4 bases; nucleotides outside the gene matches: 7. Germline CDR1 is SGHDN and CDR2 is FVKESK. The CDR3 runs to 15 residues. The CDR3: CASSSIAGSYNEQFF. The CDR3 DNA reads TGTGCCAGCAGCTCGATAGCGGGGAGTTACAATGAGCAGTTCTTC.

This clonotype was seen a handful of times. The chain carries TRBV29-1 and TRBJ2-1; 9 nucleotides match TRBD1. The germline V gene has CDR1 SQVTM and CDR2 ANQGSEA. The CDR3 sequence is 15 residues long. With V trimmed by 7 bases and J by 7 bases, 14 bases remained unmatched. CDR3 amino acids: CSALNPGTGHNEQFF. The CDR3 coding sequence is TGCAGCGCCCTCAACCCCGGGACAGGGCATAATGAGCAGTTCTTC.

This sequence joins TRBV7-2 and TRBJ2-1, with 9 bases lining up with TRBD2. The CDR3 runs to 15 residues. Germline assignment: CDR1 SGHTA and CDR2 FQGNSA. The V segment lost 2 bases and the J segment 7 bases; nucleotides outside the gene matches: 6. CDR3 coding DNA: TGTGCCAGCAGCTTACGTAGCGGGAGTACAAATGAGCAGTTCTTC. It encodes CASSLRSGSTNEQFF.

The CDR3, as DNA: TGTGCCAGCAGCCAAAATACCGGGACATGGAGTTGGGAGACCCAGTACTTC. Its translation is CASSQNTGTWSWETQYF. This chain joins TRBV7-2 and TRBJ2-5, with D perhaps TRBD1 (6 bases). The CDR3 has 17 residues. Germline-derived CDR1 and CDR2 are SGHTA and FQGNSA. V was trimmed by 5 bases and J by 5 bases, leaving 24 bases between them.

V gene TRBV7-9 combines with J gene TRBJ2-5; weak D call: TRBD2 (6 bases). The CDR3 runs 12 residues. V dropped 3 bases and J dropped 10 bases, with 12 bases sitting between them. Germline CDR1 is SEHNR and CDR2 is FQNEAQ (reference sequence). The CDR3 sequence is CASSFPAGSQYF. CDR3 nucleotides: TGTGCCAGCAGCTTCCCGGCGGGGAGCCAGTACTTC.

This sequence joins TRBV5-5 and TRBJ2-5; TRBD1 matches at 7 bases. V lost 1 base, J lost 4 bases, and 4 bases stayed unmatched. This CDR3 has 14 amino acids. The germline CDR1 and CDR2 sequences are SGHKS and YYEKEE (reference sequence). The CDR3 DNA is TGTGCCAGCAGCTTGTTACAGGGGTTAGAGACCCAGTACTTC. This sequence encodes CASSLLQGLETQYF. The variable domain in full, with the rest retrieved from reference TRBV5-5 and TRBJ2-5, is DAGVTQSPTHLIKTRGQQVTLRCSPISGHKSVSWYQQVLGQGPQFIFQYYEKEERGRGNFPDRFSARQFPNYSSELNVNALLLGDSALYLCASSLLQGLETQYFGPGTRLLVL.

This clonotype was observed a handful of times. The V call is TRBV5-1, the J call TRBJ2-1; 11 bases are shared with TRBD2. After removal of 4 bases from V and 4 bases from J, the junction contained 4 bases not matched to a gene. This CDR3 has 15 amino acids. Germline CDR1 is SGHRS and CDR2 is YFSETQ. CDR3 DNA: TGCGCCAGCAGCGCGGGACTAGCGGAGTACAATGAGCAGTTCTTC. Protein: CASSAGLAEYNEQFF.

This clonotype has only a few counts. The chain has TRBV5-1 and TRBJ2-4, with TRBD1 identical over 8 bases. J gave up 10 bases and V 4 bases, and 10 bases lay outside the gene matches. Germline assignment: CDR1 SGHRS and CDR2 YFSETQ. CDR3 length: 14 residues. The CDR3 sequence: CASSTGQGPDIQYF. For the CDR3, the DNA is TGCGCCAGCAGCACCGGACAGGGCCCTGATATTCAGTACTTC. The whole variable domain, remainder taken from reference TRBV5-1 and TRBJ2-4, is KAGVTQTPRYLIKTRGQQVTLSCSPISGHRSVSWYQQTPGQGLQFLFEYFSETQRNKGNFPGRFSGRQFSNSRSEMNVSTLELGDSALYLCASSTGQGPDIQYFGAGTRLSVL.

As for this clonotype: At one end, the junction sequence differs from germline, possibly due to a read error. J is TRBJ2-3 and V is TRBV7-9; the D call may be TRBD1 or TRBD2 (6 bases each). This CDR3 region has 12 residues. The germline V gene has CDR1 SEHNR and CDR2 FQNEAQ (reference sequence). CDR3 sequence: CASSLGQALEGF. The CDR3 nucleotides are TGTGCCAGCAGCTTAGGACAGGCCTTGGAGGGTTTT.

The chain combines TRBV6-2 or TRBV6-3 with TRBJ2-1, with TRBD1 matching 7 bases. The CDR3 has 15 amino acids. The V segment lost 3 bases and the J segment 4 bases; nucleotides outside the gene matches: 6. Germline V gene data show CDR1 as MNHEY and CDR2 as SVGEGT. Here the CDR3 reads CASSYSGQPYNEQFF. CDR3 DNA sequence: TGTGCCAGCAGTTATTCGGGACAGCCTTACAATGAGCAGTTCTTC.

V usage is TRBV5-1 and J usage is TRBJ1-5; possibly TRBD1 for D (5 bases). The V end lost 0 bases, the J end lost 5 bases, and 9 bases lay between the germline ends. Germline assignment: CDR1 SGHRS and CDR2 YFSETQ. The CDR3 is made up of 14 amino acids. As DNA, the CDR3 is TGCGCCAGCAGCTTGGCAGGGCTTGATCAGCCCCAGCATTTT. Translating gives CASSLAGLDQPQHF.

This clonotype was counted between two and nine times. This chain connects TRBV3-1 to TRBJ2-1; TRBD2 aligns across 9 bases. V lost 1 base and J lost 3; bases outside the gene matches: 1. Germline V gene data show CDR1 as LGHDT and CDR2 as YNNKEL (reference sequence). This CDR3 contains 15 residues. CDR3 protein: CASSQGTSVYNEQFF. The CDR3 DNA reads as TGTGCCAGCAGCCAAGGGACTAGCGTCTACAATGAGCAGTTCTTC.

A few counts support this clonotype. The genes are TRBV12-3 or TRBV12-4 and TRBJ2-2; weak D call: TRBD2 (6 bases). The CDR3 spans 13 residues. Deletions cut 6 bases from V and 4 bases from J, with 9 bases between. CDR3 DNA sequence: TGTGCCAGCAGGGAGACTAGCACCGGGGAGCTGTTTTTT. Its protein product is CASRETSTGELFF.

The chain is built from TRBV24-1 and TRBJ2-5; 7 bases agree with TRBD1. The germline V gene has CDR1 KGHDR and CDR2 SFDVKD. The CDR3 covers 16 residues. With V trimmed by 3 bases and J by 2 bases, 8 bases remained unmatched. CDR3 nucleotide sequence: TGTGCCACCAGTGATCCTAGGGACAGCAATCAAGAGACCCAGTACTTC. It yields the protein CATSDPRDSNQETQYF.

The rearrangement joins TRBV7-9 to TRBJ2-7, with D possibly being TRBD2 (6 bases). The CDR3 is made up of 15 amino acids. Germline CDR1 reads SEHNR; CDR2 reads FQNEAQ (reference sequence). Trimming took off 1 base at V and 3 bases at J, with 13 bases between the two ends. This CDR3 is CASSLGPTRNYEQYF. DNA for the CDR3: TGTGCCAGCAGCTTAGGACCGACTAGGAACTACGAGCAGTACTTC. The whole variable domain, filled in from reference TRBV7-9 and TRBJ2-7, reads DTGVSQNPRHKITKRGQNVTFRCDPISEHNRLYWYRQTLGQGPEFLTYFQNEAQLEKSRLLSDRFSAERPKGSFSTLEIQRTEQGDSAMYLCASSLGPTRNYEQYFGPGTRLTVT.

The rearrangement uses TRBV10-3 and TRBJ2-7; 15 positions match TRBD2. Germline-derived CDR1 and CDR2 are ENHRY and SYGVKD. V gave up 4 bases and J gave up 1 base; unmatched junction bases: 5. The CDR3 is 17 amino acids. The CDR3 DNA reads as TGTGCCATCAGTGGGACTAGCGGGAGGGGTGAATCCTACGAGCAGTACTTC. Translation: CAISGTSGRGESYEQYF.

The chain joins TRBV6-5 to TRBJ2-5; the D is unclear. The CDR3 length is 14 residues. The V and J ends lost 0 bases and 6 bases respectively, with 11 bases between them. Germline CDR1 is MNHEY and CDR2 is SVGAGI. The CDR3: CASSYSSGSKTQYF. The CDR3 DNA sequence: TGTGCCAGCAGTTACTCGTCAGGCAGTAAGACCCAGTACTTC.

V usage is TRBV20-1 and J usage is TRBJ2-6; D uncertain. The V end was cut by 6 bases, the J end by 3 bases, with 12 bases between. The CDR3 totals 14 residues. Looked up from germline, CDR1 is DFQATT and CDR2 is SNEGSKA (reference sequence). CDR3 nucleotide sequence: TGCAGTGCCGTTGACGTTGGTGGGGCCAACGTCCTGACTTTC. It translates to CSAVDVGGANVLTF.

The table lists this clonotype with a few counts. V usage is TRBV7-2 and J usage is TRBJ2-7, with 13 bases aligning to TRBD2. Trimming removed 4 bases from V and 7 bases from J; junction bases left unmatched: 10. CDR1 SGHTA and CDR2 FQGNSA come from the germline V gene. CDR3 length: 16 residues. Written as DNA, the CDR3 is TGTGCCAGCAGCTCCACTAGCGGGAGGGCTCAGGGAGAGCAGTACTTC. Translating it yields CASSSTSGRAQGEQYF.

This clonotype was counted only a few times. The genes are TRBV10-3 and TRBJ2-7; TRBD1 matches 7 bases. Germline trimming cut 3 bases from V and 2 bases from J; bases unmatched to any gene: 4. CDR3 size: 14 residues. Germline V gene sequence: CDR1 ENHRY, CDR2 SYGVKD. This CDR3 is CAISDPGQAYEQYF. CDR3 nucleotides: TGTGCCATCAGTGACCCCGGACAGGCCTACGAGCAGTACTTC.

The rearrangement links TRBV12-3 or TRBV12-4 to TRBJ1-5; no definite D call. Between the trimmed V and J ends, which lost 4 bases and 11 bases, there was a span of 15 bases. The CDR3 covers 13 residues. The CDR3 sequence is CASSSSPRGSQHF. For the CDR3, the DNA is TGTGCCAGCAGTTCATCCCCCCGTGGGTCCCAGCATTTT.

This clonotype came up a few times. The V call is TRBV3-1, the J call TRBJ2-7; 7 bases map to TRBD2. In germline, CDR1 is LGHDT, CDR2 YNNKEL (reference sequence). The CDR3 length is 15 residues. V was pared by 0 bases and J by 3 bases, with 5 bases of the junction left unmatched. The CDR3 coding sequence is TGTGCCAGCAGCCAAGATTCTAGCGGCCGCTACGAGCAGTACTTC. This encodes CASSQDSSGRYEQYF.

The chain carries TRBV6-1 and TRBJ2-7; the match to TRBD2 covers 9 bases. Losses at the gene ends were 6 bases for V and 2 bases for J; bases not matched to a gene: 5. The germline CDR1 and CDR2 sequences are MNHNS and SASEGT. CDR3 length equals 14 residues. The DNA of the CDR3 is TGTGCCAGCAGCCGGACTAGCGACACCTACGAGCAGTACTTC. As protein: CASSRTSDTYEQYF.

This clonotype has a handful of counts. The gene calls are TRBV12-3 or TRBV12-4 and TRBJ1-1; 7 positions match TRBD1. The trim removed 8 bases at V and 2 bases at J, leaving 5 bases unmatched. The CDR3 totals 13 residues. CDR3 in DNA: TGTGCCAGCGGAGACAGGGCCAACACTGAAGCTTTCTTT. Protein product: CASGDRANTEAFF.